This TCR beta chain is drawn from a study of shared clonotypes between healthy human individuals. Study information: Serving as donors were a couple of women and three men, whose ages spanned 18 to 49.

Using immunoSEQ multiplex PCR, the repertoire was profiled, and TCRdb retains in-frame clones only, with some absent. Among roughly 1,800,000 clones, roughly 95% were seen once, and the ten largest hold under 1.5%. CDR1 and CDR2 from the germline V gene are LNHDA and SQIVND (reference sequence). V gave up 3 bases and J gave up 0 bases, with 15 bases separating them. The CDR3 consists of 16 residues. This clone has just one count. Its antigen is as yet unknown. Findings and limits, study-wide: Researchers sampled only blood; tissue repertoires likely differ. Although depth was large, rarefaction showed that sequencing of the sorted subsets was incomplete.

Naive CD8 cells, CD45RO-negative and positively selected for CCR7, excluded terminally differentiated effector memory CD45RA+ cells. Healthy HIV-negative adults without recent acute infections or vaccinations served as donors. The chain couples TRBV19 to TRBJ2-7; D could derive from TRBD1 or TRBD2 (5 bases each). This sequence originates from a man aged 18 to 30 in good health. Sequencing used naive CD8+ T cells sorted from blood. The CDR3 nucleotides read TGTGCCAGTAGTATTTCAGGGACCGACCTCTCCTACGAGCAGTACTTC. Translated, it gives CASSISGTDLSYEQYF.